The 4 T cell receptor beta chains below come from one sample, sequenced in a study of cytomegalovirus exposure and HLA in healthy donors. Use of 60 Vbeta and 13 Jbeta primers characterized the PCR. Clones were read by immunoSEQ multiplex PCR, and TCRdb kept only the in-frame ones, dropping some. The table has some 150,000 clones, about 80% seen once. Sequenced: PBMCs. The receptors come from a man in his forties or fifties in good health and CMV-seropositive.

The gene calls are TRBV19 and TRBJ1-5, with 9 nucleotides matching TRBD1. J was trimmed by 3 bases and V by 4 bases; bases with no gene match: 13. Germline V lookup: CDR1 LNHDA, CDR2 SQIVND (reference sequence). This CDR3 spans 18 amino acids. CDR3 in amino acids: CASSTSGTGTVDNQPQHF. The CDR3 bases are TGTGCCAGTAGTACCTCCGGGACAGGGACGGTAGACAATCAGCCCCAGCATTTT.

The chain employs TRBV18 and TRBJ2-7; TRBD2 matches at 7 bases. The germline CDR1 and CDR2 sequences are KGHSH and LQKENI. The CDR3 length is 14 residues. J was trimmed by 2 bases and V by 2 bases; bases with no gene match: 3. In nucleotides, the CDR3 is TGTGCCAGCTCACCAGGGGGGGGAACCTACGAGCAGTACTTC. It is translated as CASSPGGGTYEQYF. Drawing the rest from reference TRBV18 and TRBJ2-7, the complete variable domain is NAGVMQNPRHLVRRRGQEARLRCSPMKGHSHVYWYRQLPEEGLKFMVYLQKENIIDESGMPKERFSAEFPKEGPSILRIQQVVRGDSAAYFCASSPGGGTYEQYFGPGTRLTVT.

A few counts support this clone. The J gene is TRBJ2-7, the V gene TRBV7-2; D may be TRBD2 (5 bases). The V gene lost 9 bases and the J gene lost 1 base, with 16 bases spanning the gap. This CDR3 region has 14 residues. Per germline, CDR1 SGHTA and CDR2 FQGNSA. Written as DNA, the CDR3 is TGTGCCAGTACTGGTGCGGGTCTTTCCTACGAGCAGTACTTC. Its protein is CASTGAGLSYEQYF. The full variable domain, in which reference TRBV7-2 and TRBJ2-7 provide the parts outside the CDR3, is GAGVSQSPSNKVTEKGKDVELRCDPISGHTALYWYRQSLGQGLEFLIYFQGNSAPDKSGLPSDRFSAERTGGSVSTLTIQRTQQEDSAVYLCASTGAGLSYEQYFGPGTRLTVT.

The gene calls are TRBV7-9 and TRBJ1-4; 9 bases are a match to TRBD1. From germline, CDR1 is SEHNR and CDR2 FQNEAQ (reference sequence). The length of the CDR3 is 16 residues. Trimming at V came to 3 bases and at J to 0 bases, leaving 2 bases not matched to a gene. The CDR3 DNA reads as TGTGCCAGCAGCTTGGGGGACAGGGCAACTAATGAAAAACTGTTTTTT. Amino acids: CASSLGDRATNEKLFF.